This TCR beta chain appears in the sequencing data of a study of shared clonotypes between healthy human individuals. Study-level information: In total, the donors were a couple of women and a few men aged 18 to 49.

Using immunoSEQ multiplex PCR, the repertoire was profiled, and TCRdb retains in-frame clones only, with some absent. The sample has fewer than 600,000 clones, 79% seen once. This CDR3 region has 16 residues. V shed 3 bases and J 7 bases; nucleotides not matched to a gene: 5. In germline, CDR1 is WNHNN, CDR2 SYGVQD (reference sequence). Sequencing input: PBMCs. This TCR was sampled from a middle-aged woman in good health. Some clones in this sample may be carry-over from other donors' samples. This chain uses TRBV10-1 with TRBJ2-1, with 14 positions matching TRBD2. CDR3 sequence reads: CASSDSGLAGVNEQFF. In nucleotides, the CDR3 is TGCGCCAGCAGTGACTCGGGACTAGCGGGAGTAAATGAGCAGTTCTTC.